The 24 T cell receptor beta chains below come from one sample, sequenced in a study of blood T cell repertoires in COVID-19. Only in-frame clones appear in the TCRdb table, and some are missing; sequencing was by immunoSEQ multiplex PCR. The sample shows some 170,000 clones, approximately 82% of them seen only once. Sequenced sample: PBMCs or T cells enriched from blood (not recorded which). The receptors originated from a woman aged 45-65 years who had recovered from COVID-19.

The gene calls are TRBV7-8 and TRBJ2-7, with D possibly matching TRBD1 (6 bases). The V end was cut by 0 bases, the J end by 2 bases, with 11 bases between. Per germline, CDR1 SGHVS and CDR2 FQNEAQ. This CDR3 comprises 15 residues. In nucleotides, the CDR3 is TGTGCCAGCAGCTTAGCCTTACAGGGCCCCTACGAGCAGTACTTC. This codes for CASSLALQGPYEQYF.

The chain recombines TRBV7-9 with TRBJ1-6; 9 bases are shared with TRBD1. Germline CDR1 SEHNR, CDR2 FQNEAQ (reference sequence). J lost 5 bases, V lost 4 bases, and 3 bases had no gene match. The CDR3 is 15 residues long. The CDR3 is CASSSQGADNSPLHF. The CDR3 DNA reads as TGTGCCAGCAGCTCACAGGGGGCTGATAATTCACCCCTCCACTTT.

This chain links TRBV11-2 with TRBJ2-7; 14 bases align to TRBD2. Germline V CDR1 and CDR2: SGHAT, FQNNGV. J was trimmed by 5 bases and V by 4 bases; bases with no gene match: 13. CDR3 length: 18 residues. As DNA, the CDR3 is TGTGCCAGCAGCTCCTACACCGGGACTAGCGGGAGTATCCACGAGCAGTACTTC. Amino acids: CASSSYTGTSGSIHEQYF.

The chain is built from TRBV11-3 and TRBJ2-1; 7 bases line up with TRBD1. Germline-derived CDR1 and CDR2 are SGHNT and YENEEA. The CDR3 length is 17 residues. J lost 0 bases, V lost 4 bases, and 9 bases had no gene match. The CDR3 protein is CASSSRSGQSSYNEQFF. CDR3 nucleotide sequence: TGTGCCAGCAGCTCGAGGTCGGGACAGAGCTCCTACAATGAGCAGTTCTTC. The variable domain in full, with the rest retrieved from reference TRBV11-3 and TRBJ2-1, is EAGVVQSPRYKIIEKKQPVAFWCNPISGHNTLYWYLQNLGQGPELLIRYENEEAVDDSQLPKDRFSAERLKGVDSTLKIQPAELGDSAVYLCASSSRSGQSSYNEQFFGPGTRLTVL.

V usage is TRBV13 and J usage is TRBJ1-6; D gene uncertain. Germline loops: CDR1 PRHDT, CDR2 FYEKMQ (reference sequence). With 3 bases removed from V and 6 bases from J, the gap between germline ends came to 6 bases. The CDR3 is 13 residues long. CDR3: CASSFRGNSPLHF. The DNA of the CDR3 is TGTGCCAGCAGCTTTCGAGGTAATTCACCCCTCCACTTT. Full variable domain (outside the CDR3, taken from reference TRBV13 and TRBJ1-6): AAGVIQSPRHLIKEKRETATLKCYPIPRHDTVYWYQQGPGQDPQFLISFYEKMQSDKGSIPDRFSAQQFSDYHSELNMSSLELGDSALYFCASSFRGNSPLHFGNGTRLTVT.

The chain combines TRBV6-5 with TRBJ1-2; D call uncertain. Germline values: CDR1 MNHEY, CDR2 SVGAGI. CDR3 length equals 14 residues. Trimming pared 7 bases from V and 3 bases from J, leaving 15 bases between. CDR3 in amino acids: CASTRSPADYGYTF. DNA for the CDR3: TGTGCCAGCACACGGTCTCCTGCTGACTATGGCTACACCTTC.

The chain recombines TRBV7-3 with TRBJ2-1; perhaps TRBD1 as D (5 bases). Trimming took off 5 bases at V and 6 bases at J, with 8 bases between the two ends. The CDR3 runs 12 residues. CDR1 and CDR2 from the germline V gene are SGHTA and FQGTGA. The CDR3 spells CASSRGGNEQFF. CDR3 sequence (DNA): TGTGCCAGCAGCAGGGGTGGCAATGAGCAGTTCTTC.

The chain carries TRBV24-1 and TRBJ2-1; D possibly corresponds to TRBD2 (5 bases). Germline V CDR1 and CDR2: KGHDR, SFDVKD. The CDR3 has 16 residues. Trimming took 4 bases from V and 0 from J, leaving 12 bases between them. CDR3 protein: CATSEPASSSYNEQFF. The CDR3 coding sequence is TGTGCCACCAGTGAACCCGCTAGCAGCTCCTACAATGAGCAGTTCTTC.

This clone appeared a few times. The rearrangement uses TRBV28 and TRBJ2-1; 7 nucleotides agree with TRBD1. This CDR3 has 13 amino acids. Germline CDR1 is MDHEN and CDR2 is SYDVKM. Losses at the gene ends were 6 bases for V and 9 bases for J; bases not matched to a gene: 8. CDR3 nucleotide sequence: TGTGCCAGCAGCCCGACAGGGTGGTTTGAGCAGTTCTTC. Translation gives CASSPTGWFEQFF. The full variable domain, its missing parts supplied by reference TRBV28 and TRBJ2-1, is DVKVTQSSRYLVKRTGEKVFLECVQDMDHENMFWYRQDPGLGLRLIYFSYDVKMKEKGDIPEGYSVSREKKERFSLILESASTNQTSMYLCASSPTGWFEQFFGPGTRLTVL.

This chain links TRBV28 with TRBJ1-4; a possible D gene is TRBD1 (6 bases). V gave up 7 bases and J gave up 7 bases, with 13 bases separating them. CDR3 size: 13 residues. Germline assignment: CDR1 MDHEN and CDR2 SYDVKM. Here the CDR3 reads CASILGGSEKLFF. The CDR3 nucleotides read TGTGCCAGCATCCTAGGGGGTAGTGAAAAACTGTTTTTT. The full variable domain, rest sourced from reference TRBV28 and TRBJ1-4, is DVKVTQSSRYLVKRTGEKVFLECVQDMDHENMFWYRQDPGLGLRLIYFSYDVKMKEKGDIPEGYSVSREKKERFSLILESASTNQTSMYLCASILGGSEKLFFGSGTQLSVL.

This clone has just a few counts. The genes are TRBV7-3 and TRBJ2-2; 8 nucleotides line up with TRBD1. Per the germline V gene, CDR1 is SGHTA and CDR2 is FQGTGA. V was clipped by 5 bases and J by 4 bases; unmatched bases: 3. There are 14 residues in the CDR3. DNA for the CDR3: TGTGCCAGCAGCCCGGGACAGGTCACCGGGGAGCTGTTTTTT. This translates into CASSPGQVTGELFF.

The CDR3 DNA sequence: TGTGCCACCCTTCCGGGGGGGCTGGGGGAGCAGTACTTC. It yields the protein CATLPGGLGEQYF. This sequence joins TRBV28 and TRBJ2-7; 8 positions match TRBD2. The CDR3 has 13 amino acids. Germline values: CDR1 MDHEN, CDR2 SYDVKM. The V segment lost 10 bases and the J segment 7 bases; nucleotides outside the gene matches: 12.

The rearrangement uses TRBV5-1 and TRBJ1-3; D may be TRBD1 (5 bases). Germline CDR1 SGHRS, CDR2 YFSETQ. Trimming cost V 3 bases and J 0 bases, with 13 bases left between them. The CDR3 extends over 16 amino acids. CDR3 loop: CASSSGHTASGNTIYF. Written as DNA, the CDR3 is TGCGCCAGCAGCTCCGGACATACAGCCTCTGGAAACACCATATATTTT.

The CDR3 nucleotides read TGCAGCGGTACCCCAGGGGGAAGTACTGAAGCTTTCTTT. This translates into CSGTPGGSTEAFF. The chain couples TRBV29-1 to TRBJ1-1, with 7 bases lining up with TRBD1. CDR1 is SQVTM and CDR2 is ANQGSEA in the germline V gene. The ends lost 7 bases at V and 5 bases at J; junction bases unmatched: 10. The CDR3 sequence is 13 residues long.

This rearrangement joins TRBV27 to TRBJ1-4; 7 bases are shared with TRBD1. J gave up 7 bases and V 6 bases, and 11 bases lay outside the gene matches. The germline V gene has CDR1 MNHEY and CDR2 SMNVEV (reference sequence). The CDR3 runs to 15 residues. As DNA, the CDR3 is TGTGCCAGCAGCGTAGAACAGGGGATTGGTGAAAAACTGTTTTTT. The encoded protein is CASSVEQGIGEKLFF. The whole variable domain, filled in from reference TRBV27 and TRBJ1-4, reads EAQVTQNPRYLITVTGKKLTVTCSQNMNHEYMSWYRQDPGLGLRQIYYSMNVEVTDKGDVPEGYKVSRKEKRNFPLILESPSPNQTSLYFCASSVEQGIGEKLFFGSGTQLSVL.

The gene calls are TRBV27 and TRBJ1-2; D possibly corresponds to TRBD1 (6 bases). The length of the CDR3 is 15 residues. CDR1 is MNHEY and CDR2 is SMNVEV in the germline V gene (reference sequence). V lost 0 bases to trimming and J lost 2 bases, with 10 bases between them. In DNA, the CDR3 is TGTGCCAGCAGTTTATCCGGACAGATCAACTATGGCTACACCTTC. Translation gives CASSLSGQINYGYTF.

CDR3 sequence (DNA): TGTGCCAGCAGCCGACTAGCGGGAGGCGAAGGGAATACGCAGTATTTT. Translation: CASSRLAGGEGNTQYF. The chain couples TRBV6-2 or TRBV6-3 to TRBJ2-3; TRBD2 aligns across 13 bases. Germline V gives CDR1 MNHEY, CDR2 SVGEGT. The CDR3 loop spans 16 amino acids. Trimming removed 6 bases from V and 7 bases from J; junction bases left unmatched: 10.

The chain recombines TRBV19 with TRBJ2-4; the match to TRBD1 covers 7 bases. Trimming removed 2 bases from V and 0 bases from J; junction bases left unmatched: 7. CDR1 is LNHDA, CDR2 SQIVND, per germline (reference sequence). This CDR3 region has 17 residues. CDR3 sequence (DNA): TGTGCCAGTAGTATAAGGCGACAGGGCCTAGCCAAAAACATTCAGTACTTC. Protein product: CASSIRRQGLAKNIQYF.

This sequence joins TRBV12-3 or TRBV12-4 and TRBJ1-2, with D maybe TRBD1 (5 bases). V was pared by 8 bases and J by 3 bases, with 10 bases between. This CDR3 has 12 amino acids. The CDR3 reads CASFRADYGYTF. The CDR3 bases are TGTGCCAGCTTCAGGGCGGACTATGGCTACACCTTC.

The chain combines TRBV13 with TRBJ2-7; 13 bases are shared with TRBD2. Germline CDR1 PRHDT, CDR2 FYEKMQ (reference sequence). CDR3 size: 15 residues. V dropped 3 bases and J dropped 5; count of bases not matched to a gene: 4. The CDR3 sequence is CASSFWTSGGHEQYF. CDR3 coding DNA: TGTGCCAGCAGCTTTTGGACTAGCGGGGGACACGAGCAGTACTTC.

This chain joins TRBV28 and TRBJ1-2; 8 nucleotides match TRBD1. The CDR3 is made up of 14 amino acids. In germline, CDR1 is MDHEN, CDR2 SYDVKM. Unmatched junction bases numbered 13, after V lost 10 bases and J lost 6 bases. The CDR3 spells CATLPGQATHGYTF. The CDR3 DNA is TGTGCCACCCTGCCGGGACAGGCGACTCATGGCTACACCTTC.

This chain uses TRBV9 with TRBJ1-4; TRBD1 matches at 9 bases. V trimming: 5 bases; J trimming: 8 bases; junction bases outside the gene matches: 7. The CDR3 runs 14 residues. Germline loops: CDR1 SGDLS, CDR2 YYNGEE. The CDR3 nucleotides read TGTGCCAGCAGTCAGGACAGGGGAGGGGAAAAACTGTTTTTT. Protein: CASSQDRGGEKLFF.

The genes are TRBV19 and TRBJ2-5; 8 bases are shared with TRBD2. Germline V gene sequence: CDR1 LNHDA, CDR2 SQIVND (reference sequence). The CDR3 is 14 residues long. Trimming removed 4 bases from V and 5 bases from J; junction bases left unmatched: 6. The chain's CDR3 is CASSKGSGSETQYF. DNA for the CDR3: TGTGCCAGTAGTAAAGGGAGCGGGAGCGAGACCCAGTACTTC. The complete variable domain, with remaining parts taken from reference TRBV19 and TRBJ2-5, reads DGGITQSPKYLFRKEGQNVTLSCEQNLNHDAMYWYRQDPGQGLRLIYYSQIVNDFQKGDIAEGYSVSREKKESFPLTVTSAQKNPTAFYLCASSKGSGSETQYFGPGTRLLVL.

This clone was counted once. The chain has TRBV19 and TRBJ1-3; 8 bases are shared with TRBD1. Trimming at V came to 7 bases and at J to 5 bases, leaving 7 bases not matched to a gene. Per the germline V gene, CDR1 is LNHDA and CDR2 is SQIVND (reference sequence). CDR3 size: 14 residues. CDR3 sequence (DNA): TGTGCCAGTACCGCGGACAGGGTTAGAAACACCATATATTTT. Its translation: CASTADRVRNTIYF. The variable domain in full, completed from reference TRBV19 and TRBJ1-3, reads DGGITQSPKYLFRKEGQNVTLSCEQNLNHDAMYWYRQDPGQGLRLIYYSQIVNDFQKGDIAEGYSVSREKKESFPLTVTSAQKNPTAFYLCASTADRVRNTIYFGEGSWLTVV.